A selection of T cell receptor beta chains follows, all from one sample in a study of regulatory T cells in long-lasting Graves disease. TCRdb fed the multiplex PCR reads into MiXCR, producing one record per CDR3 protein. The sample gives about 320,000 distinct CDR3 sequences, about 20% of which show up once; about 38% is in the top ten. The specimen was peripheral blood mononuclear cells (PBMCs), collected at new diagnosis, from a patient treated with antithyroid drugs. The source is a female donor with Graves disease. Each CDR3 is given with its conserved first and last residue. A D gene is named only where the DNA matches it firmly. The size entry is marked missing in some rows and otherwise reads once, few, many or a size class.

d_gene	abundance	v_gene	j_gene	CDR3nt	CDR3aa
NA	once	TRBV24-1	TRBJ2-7	TGTGCCACCAGTGGGGTAGGGGCGAGGAATACCTACGAGCAGTACTTC	CATSGVGARNTYEQYF
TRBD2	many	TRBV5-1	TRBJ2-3	TGCGCCAGCAGCTTGGGATACACTAGCGGGATTGACACAGATACGCAGTATTTT	CASSLGYTSGIDTDTQYF
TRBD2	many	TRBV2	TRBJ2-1	TGTGCCAGCAGTGATCAGGGACTAGCTTATAGGGAGCAGTTCTTC	CASSDQGLAYREQFF
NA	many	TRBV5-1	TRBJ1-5	TGCGCCAGCAGCTTGGACAGTACTTATCAGCCCCAGCATTTT	CASSLDSTYQPQHF
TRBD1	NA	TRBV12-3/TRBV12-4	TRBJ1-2	TGTGCCAGCAGTTCGGGACAGCTCTATGGCTACACCTTC	CASSSGQLYGYTF
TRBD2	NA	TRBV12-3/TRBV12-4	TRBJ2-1	TGTGCCCAAGGGGGACTAGCGGGAGGGAATGAGCAGTTCTTC	CAQGGLAGGNEQFF
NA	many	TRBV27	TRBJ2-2	TGTGCCAGCAGCCCCGACAGGGCGGGAAACACCGGGGAGCTGTTTTTT	CASSPDRAGNTGELFF
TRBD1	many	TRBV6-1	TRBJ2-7	TGTGCCAGCAGTGCGGAACCGGGACAGCGATTCGAGCAGTACTTC	CASSAEPGQRFEQYF
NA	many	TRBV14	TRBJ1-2	TGTGCCAGCAGCCAGGGGATTTGGGGCTACACCTTC	CASSQGIWGYTF
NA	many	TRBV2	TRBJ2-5	TGTGCCAGCAGTGAAAAGGGGGGAGTCCAGTACTTC	CASSEKGGVQYF
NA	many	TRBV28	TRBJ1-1	TGTGCCAGCGGTGGGGGGTGGAGTCTGAACACTGAAGCTTTCTTT	CASGGGWSLNTEAFF
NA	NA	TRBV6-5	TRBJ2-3	TGTGCCAGCAGTTATTATGTGGGCACAGATACGCAGTATTTT	CASSYYVGTDTQYF
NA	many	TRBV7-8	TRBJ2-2	TGTGCCAGCAGCCCAACTGGGAACTGGAACACCGGGGAGCTGTTTTTT	CASSPTGNWNTGELFF
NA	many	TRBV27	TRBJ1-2	TGTGCCAGCACTCCCAGGTGGGAGGGGAGAGATGGCTACACCTTC	CASTPRWEGRDGYTF
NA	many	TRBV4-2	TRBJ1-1	TGTGCCAGCAGCCAAGATACATCTGGACTTACTGAAGCTTTCTTT	CASSQDTSGLTEAFF
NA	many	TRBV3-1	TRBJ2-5	TGTGCCAGCAGCTTTTCGGGCGAGACCCAGTACTTC	CASSFSGETQYF
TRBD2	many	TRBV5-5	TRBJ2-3	TGTGCCAGCAGCCGCTCAGCGGCGGGAGGAGGCACAGATACGCAGTATTTT	CASSRSAAGGGTDTQYF
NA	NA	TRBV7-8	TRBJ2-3	TGTGCCGGGGGGCCGTATGGGGCCACAGATACGCAGTATTTT	CAGGPYGATDTQYF
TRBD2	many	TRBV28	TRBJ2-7	TGTGCCAGCAGTTTACTCAAACTAGCGGGAGGTGACGAGCAGTACTTC	CASSLLKLAGGDEQYF
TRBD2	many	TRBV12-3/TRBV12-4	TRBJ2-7	TGTGCCAGCAGGCCGGGACTAGCGGGAGGTAACGAGCAGTACTTC	CASRPGLAGGNEQYF
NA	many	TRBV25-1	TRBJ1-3	TGTGCCAGCAGTGGTTGGCGACATTCCCGAGGAGGAAACACCATATATTTT	CASSGWRHSRGGNTIYF
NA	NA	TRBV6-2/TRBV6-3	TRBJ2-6	TGTGCCAGCAGTTATAGTTCCTCTGGGGCCAACGTCCTGACTTTC	CASSYSSSGANVLTF
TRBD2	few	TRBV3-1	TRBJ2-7	TGTGCCAGCAGCCACGGACTAGACGAGCAGTACTTC	CASSHGLDEQYF
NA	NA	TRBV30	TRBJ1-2	TGTGCCTGGAGTTCGGGGGGGGGCTCTAACTATGGCTACACCTTC	CAWSSGGGSNYGYTF
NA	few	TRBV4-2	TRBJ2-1	TGTGCCAGCAGCCAAGAAGTTGAGCGGCTTGAGCAGTTCTTC	CASSQEVERLEQFF
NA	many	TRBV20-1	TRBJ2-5	TGCAGTGCTCCGACAGCCTGGTACCAAGAGACCCAGTACTTC	CSAPTAWYQETQYF
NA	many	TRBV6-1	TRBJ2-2	TGTGCCAGCAGCGAGACTAGGACCGGGGAGCTGTTTTTT	CASSETRTGELFF
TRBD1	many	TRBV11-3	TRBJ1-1	TGTGCCAGCAGCTTGGGGGACAGGGGAGAAGCTTTCTTT	CASSLGDRGEAFF
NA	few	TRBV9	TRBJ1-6	TGTGCCAGCAGGGGAGGGGGGAATTCACCCCTCCACTTT	CASRGGGNSPLHF
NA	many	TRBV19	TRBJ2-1	TGTGCCAGTCACTCTACCACAGGCGGGTCTGAGCAGTTCTTC	CASHSTTGGSEQFF
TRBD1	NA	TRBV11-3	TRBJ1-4	TGTGCCAGCAGCTCCACAGGGGCCGAAAAACTGTTTTTT	CASSSTGAEKLFF